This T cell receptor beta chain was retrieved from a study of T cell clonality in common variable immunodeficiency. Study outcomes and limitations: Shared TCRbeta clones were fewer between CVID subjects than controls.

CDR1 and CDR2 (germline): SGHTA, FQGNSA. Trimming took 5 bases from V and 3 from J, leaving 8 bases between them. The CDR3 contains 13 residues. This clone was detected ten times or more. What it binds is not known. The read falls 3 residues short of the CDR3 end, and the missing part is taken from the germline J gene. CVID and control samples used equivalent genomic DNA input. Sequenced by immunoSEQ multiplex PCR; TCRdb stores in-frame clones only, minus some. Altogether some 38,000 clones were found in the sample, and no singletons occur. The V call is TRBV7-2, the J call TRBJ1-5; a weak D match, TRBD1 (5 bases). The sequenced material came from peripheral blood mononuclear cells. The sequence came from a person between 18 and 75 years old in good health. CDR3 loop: CASSAGPNQPQHF. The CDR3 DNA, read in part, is TGTGCCAGCAGCGCGGGGCCCAATCAGCCC.